These 26 T cell receptor beta chains were sequenced from one sample in a study of blood T cell repertoires in COVID-19. Libraries were prepared by immunoSEQ multiplex PCR; TCRdb keeps only in-frame clonotypes and omits some of them. The data show around 150,000 clones, around 82% seen once. Material: peripheral blood. These TCRs come from a man between 60 and 70 years old with active or convalescent COVID-19.

This clone was seen once. This sequence joins TRBV5-1 and TRBJ1-3, with 7 bases aligning to TRBD1. Germline values: CDR1 SGHRS, CDR2 YFSETQ. With V trimmed by 2 bases and J by 4 bases, 9 bases remained unmatched. The CDR3 totals 16 residues. The CDR3 DNA is TGCGCCAGCAGCTTCGGGACAGTTCAGCAAGGAAACACCATATATTTT. Protein: CASSFGTVQQGNTIYF.

V usage is TRBV7-6 and J usage is TRBJ2-7, with TRBD1 matching 9 bases. The germline V gene encodes CDR1 SGHVS and CDR2 FNYEAQ. The CDR3 is made up of 15 amino acids. The ends lost 5 bases at V and 3 bases at J; junction bases unmatched: 8. CDR3 loop: CASSHGQGRFYEQYF. CDR3 DNA sequence: TGTGCCAGCAGCCATGGACAGGGGAGATTCTACGAGCAGTACTTC.

The genes are TRBV2 and TRBJ2-5, with 7 bases lining up with TRBD2. CDR1 and CDR2 (germline): SNHLY, FYNNEI. The ends lost 6 bases at V and 5 bases at J; junction bases unmatched: 12. The CDR3 is 15 residues long. CDR3 loop: CASSSGSGAGETQYF. Here the CDR3 DNA reads TGTGCCAGCAGCTCCGGGAGCGGGGCAGGCGAGACCCAGTACTTC.

This chain links TRBV6-5 with TRBJ1-1; 10 nucleotides agree with TRBD1. Germline V gene sequence: CDR1 MNHEY, CDR2 SVGAGI. V dropped 6 bases and J dropped 7; count of bases not matched to a gene: 8. The CDR3 spans 14 residues. For the CDR3, the DNA is TGTGCCAGCAGCTTCGGGACAGGGGTGGTTGAAGCTTTCTTT. Its protein is CASSFGTGVVEAFF.

This chain uses TRBV3-1 (or the pseudogene TRBV3-2) with TRBJ2-5, with D maybe TRBD2 (6 bases). Germline lookup yields CDR1 LGHDT and CDR2 YNNKEL (reference sequence). The CDR3 runs 16 residues. The V end lost 0 bases, the J end lost 5 bases, and 16 bases lay between the germline ends. CDR3 bases: TGTGCCAGCAGCCAAGATCGGGGCGCGGGATGGGAGACCCAGTACTTC. The encoded protein is CASSQDRGAGWETQYF.

V gene TRBV28 combines with J gene TRBJ2-7; TRBD2 aligns across 11 bases. The CDR3 sequence is 15 residues long. V dropped 5 bases and J dropped 1; count of bases not matched to a gene: 4. CDR1 is MDHEN and CDR2 is SYDVKM in the germline V gene. The CDR3 is CASSTGTSGSYEQYF. The CDR3 DNA follows: TGTGCCAGCAGTACCGGGACTAGCGGTTCCTACGAGCAGTACTTC.

V usage is TRBV7-9 and J usage is TRBJ2-7; the D gene is possibly TRBD2 (6 bases). The CDR3 extends over 14 amino acids. Per the germline V gene, CDR1 is SEHNR and CDR2 is FQNEAQ (reference sequence). Trimming shortened V by 6 bases and J by 1 base, and 13 bases separated the two germline ends. CDR3 residues: CASSPPGLSYEQYF. The CDR3 DNA follows: TGTGCCAGCAGTCCCCCGGGACTTTCCTACGAGCAGTACTTC.

The V gene is TRBV21-1, the J gene TRBJ2-3; TRBD1 reflects the table's D call only, with no check against the DNA. TRBV21-1 counts as a pseudogene. The CDR3 is 16 amino acids. CDR3 residues: CASSKGGWGKTDTQYF. The CDR3 DNA sequence: TGTGCCAGCAGCAAAGGGGGTTGGGGCAAGACAGATACGCAGTATTTT.

This sequence joins TRBV6-4 and TRBJ2-1; 10 bases fit TRBD2. The CDR3 contains 15 residues. Trimming took 5 bases from V and 5 from J; bases not matched to a gene: 6. Germline CDR1 reads MRHNA; CDR2 reads SNTAGT. The CDR3 region is CASSKAGGENNEQFF. The DNA for the CDR3 is TGTGCCAGCAGTAAAGCGGGAGGGGAAAACAATGAGCAGTTCTTC.

This clone was counted at least ten times. V is TRBV6-2 or TRBV6-3 and J is TRBJ1-5; D ambiguous. CDR1 and CDR2 from the germline V gene are MNHEY and SVGEGT. Trimming pared 2 bases from V and 7 bases from J, leaving 6 bases between. This CDR3 is 12 amino acids long. In DNA, the CDR3 is TGTGCCAGCAGTTACCTGAGACAGCCCCAGCATTTT. Translated, it gives CASSYLRQPQHF.

There are a few counts of this clone. The V gene is TRBV5-1, the J gene TRBJ1-2; TRBD1 might be the D (5 bases). The CDR3 contains 13 residues. Trimming left V 4 bases short and J 6 bases short, with 13 bases between. CDR1 is SGHRS and CDR2 is YFSETQ in the germline V gene. This chain's CDR3 is CASSEDRFDGYTF. The CDR3 DNA reads as TGCGCCAGCAGCGAAGACAGATTTGATGGCTACACCTTC.

The chain is built from TRBV5-1 and TRBJ2-2; D may be TRBD2 (6 bases). The CDR3 length is 16 residues. Trimming took off 3 bases at V and 0 bases at J, with 12 bases between the two ends. Germline lookup yields CDR1 SGHRS and CDR2 YFSETQ. In DNA, the CDR3 is TGCGCCAGCAGCTGGGGGGAGACAACGAACACCGGGGAGCTGTTTTTT. Translation: CASSWGETTNTGELFF.

The chain joins TRBV19 to TRBJ2-2, with 7 positions matching TRBD1. The CDR3 has 15 amino acids. Germline CDR1 reads LNHDA; CDR2 reads SQIVND (reference sequence). Trimming took 5 bases from V and 2 from J; bases not matched to a gene: 5. CDR3 amino acids: CASSPGQSNTGELFF. For the CDR3, the DNA is TGTGCCAGTAGTCCGGGACAGTCAAACACCGGGGAGCTGTTTTTT.

The chain is built from TRBV10-1 and TRBJ2-2, with TRBD2 identical over 8 bases. Germline assignment: CDR1 WNHNN and CDR2 SYGVQD (reference sequence). V lost 8 bases to trimming and J lost 7 bases; unmatched junction nucleotides: 6. This CDR3 spans 13 amino acids. The CDR3 reads CASASGGDGELFF. The CDR3 coding sequence is TGCGCCAGCGCGTCGGGGGGGGACGGGGAGCTGTTTTTT.

The rearrangement joins TRBV11-2 to TRBJ2-7, with TRBD2 matching 7 bases. The J segment lost 4 bases and the V segment lost 0 bases, leaving 15 bases of the junction unmatched. The germline gives CDR1 SGHAT, CDR2 FQNNGV. There are 18 residues in the CDR3. The DNA for the CDR3 is TGTGCCAGCAGCTTAGATCGGGTTGGAGGCGGGAGAGGTTACGAGCAGTACTTC. Translating gives CASSLDRVGGGRGYEQYF.

The V gene is TRBV14, the J gene TRBJ2-2, with 9 bases identical to TRBD2. Germline V gene sequence: CDR1 SGHDN, CDR2 FVKESK. V trimming: 6 bases; J trimming: 1 base; junction bases outside the gene matches: 0. This CDR3 contains 14 residues. The CDR3 bases are TGTGCCAGCAGGACTAGCGGGAACACCGGGGAGCTGTTTTTT. It codes for CASRTSGNTGELFF.

The chain has TRBV20-1 and TRBJ1-6, with TRBD1 identical over 8 bases. V lost 3 bases to trimming and J lost 7 bases; unmatched junction nucleotides: 5. The CDR3 length is 14 residues. Germline V gene sequence: CDR1 DFQATT, CDR2 SNEGSKA (reference sequence). The CDR3 sequence: CSASRTGQNSPLHF. As DNA, the CDR3 is TGCAGTGCTAGTCGGACAGGGCAAAATTCACCCCTCCACTTT.

The rearrangement uses TRBV27 and TRBJ2-7, with D possibly being TRBD2 (7 bases). Germline V gives CDR1 MNHEY, CDR2 SMNVEV (reference sequence). This CDR3 spans 13 amino acids. The ends were cut back, 6 bases at V and 5 bases at J, with 14 bases in the middle. The CDR3 DNA reads as TGTGCCAGCAGCCTTGGGGGGGGCAACGAGCAGTACTTC. It codes for CASSLGGGNEQYF.

The chain employs TRBV19 and TRBJ2-3; a possible D gene is TRBD2 (5 bases). The CDR3 loop spans 15 amino acids. The germline V gene encodes CDR1 LNHDA and CDR2 SQIVND (reference sequence). V dropped 6 bases and J dropped 0 bases, with 13 bases sitting between them. CDR3 protein: CASSLDSGSTDTQYF. DNA of the CDR3: TGTGCCAGTAGCCTAGATTCGGGGAGCACAGATACGCAGTATTTT.

This clone was detected once. This same CDR3 is encoded by further DNA sequences in the sample. V usage is TRBV6-5 and J usage is TRBJ1-3; unclear D gene. Germline loops: CDR1 MNHEY, CDR2 SVGAGI. Trimming left V 5 bases short and J 0 bases short, with 8 bases between. The CDR3 loop spans 14 amino acids. Here the CDR3 reads CASSRTGSGNTIYF. CDR3 nucleotides: TGTGCCAGCAGTAGGACTGGCTCTGGAAACACCATATATTTT.

This clone is a singleton in its sample. The V gene is TRBV21-1, the J gene TRBJ2-6; the tabulated D call, TRBD1, remains unverified against the DNA. TRBV21-1 is a known pseudogene. CDR3 length: 17 residues. The CDR3 spells CASTPPGQGARGNVLTF. The CDR3 nucleotides are TGTGCCAGCACCCCACCGGGACAGGGGGCGAGGGGCAACGTCCTGACTTTC.

The gene calls are TRBV6-6 and TRBJ2-1, with TRBD2 matching 12 bases. CDR1 is MNHNY and CDR2 is SVGAGI in the germline V gene (reference sequence). The CDR3 runs to 14 residues. Trimming at V came to 4 bases and at J to 10 bases, leaving 5 bases not matched to a gene. This CDR3 reads CASSSLAGGPEQFF. CDR3 DNA sequence: TGTGCCAGCAGTTCCCTAGCGGGAGGGCCGGAGCAGTTCTTC.

The gene calls are TRBV2 and TRBJ2-2; 7 bases agree with TRBD1. CDR1 SNHLY and CDR2 FYNNEI come from the germline V gene. This CDR3 spans 14 amino acids. V was clipped by 6 bases and J by 4 bases; unmatched bases: 5. For the CDR3, the DNA is TGTGCCAGCAGCAGACAGGGTTCCACCGGGGAGCTGTTTTTT. As protein: CASSRQGSTGELFF.

This clone occurred a few times. The rearrangement links TRBV5-1 to TRBJ1-1, with 8 bases matching TRBD1. V dropped 0 bases and J dropped 1; count of bases not matched to a gene: 11. The CDR3 runs 18 residues. CDR1 is SGHRS and CDR2 is YFSETQ in the germline V gene. Written as DNA, the CDR3 is TGCGCCAGCAGCTTGGCCATACTAGGACAGGGAAGGAACACTGAAGCTTTCTTT. Translation: CASSLAILGQGRNTEAFF.

This clone was observed once. The chain combines TRBV28 with TRBJ1-4; tentative D call: TRBD1 (6 bases). Trimming pared 3 bases from V and 3 bases from J, leaving 11 bases between. The V gene's germline CDR1 is MDHEN and CDR2 SYDVKM. This CDR3 spans 15 amino acids. CDR3 bases: TGTGCCAGCAGTTTCAGGGGTTGGGCTAATGAAAAACTGTTTTTT. Encoded protein: CASSFRGWANEKLFF. Drawing the rest from reference TRBV28 and TRBJ1-4, the complete variable domain is DVKVTQSSRYLVKRTGEKVFLECVQDMDHENMFWYRQDPGLGLRLIYFSYDVKMKEKGDIPEGYSVSREKKERFSLILESASTNQTSMYLCASSFRGWANEKLFFGSGTQLSVL.

The chain employs TRBV13 and TRBJ1-1; 10 positions match TRBD1. Germline V gene data show CDR1 as PRHDT and CDR2 as FYEKMQ (reference sequence). The length of the CDR3 is 14 residues. V lost 4 bases, J lost 4 bases, and 3 bases stayed unmatched. CDR3 bases: TGTGCCAGCAGCTACAGACAGGGGGCCACTGAAGCTTTCTTT. Translating gives CASSYRQGATEAFF.